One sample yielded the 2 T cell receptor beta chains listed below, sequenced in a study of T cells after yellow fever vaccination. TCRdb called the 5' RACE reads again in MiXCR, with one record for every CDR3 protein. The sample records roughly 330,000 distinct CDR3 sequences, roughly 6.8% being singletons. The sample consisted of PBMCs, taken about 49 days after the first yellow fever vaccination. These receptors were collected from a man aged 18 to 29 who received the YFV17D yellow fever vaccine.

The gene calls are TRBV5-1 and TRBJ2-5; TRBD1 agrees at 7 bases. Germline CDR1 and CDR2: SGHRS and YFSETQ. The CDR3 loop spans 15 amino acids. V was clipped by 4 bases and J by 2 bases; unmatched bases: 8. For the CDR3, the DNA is TGCGCCAGCAGCACCGGACAGGTTACACAAGAGACCCAGTACTTC. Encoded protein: CASSTGQVTQETQYF.

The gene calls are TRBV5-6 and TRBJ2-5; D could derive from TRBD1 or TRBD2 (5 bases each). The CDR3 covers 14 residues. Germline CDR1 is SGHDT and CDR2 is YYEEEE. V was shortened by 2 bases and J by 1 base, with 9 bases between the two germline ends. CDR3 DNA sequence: TGTGCCAGCAGCTTTCAAGGGACCCAAGAGACCCAGTACTTC. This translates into CASSFQGTQETQYF.